The clone carrying this T cell receptor beta chain occurred a few times. This specimen belongs to a study of blood T cell repertoires in COVID-19. This CDR3 has 13 amino acids. After removal of 6 bases from V and 7 bases from J, the junction contained 3 bases not matched to a gene. Germline CDR1 and CDR2: MNHEY and SMNVEV (reference sequence). The protocol was immunoSEQ multiplex PCR, while the TCRdb copy is restricted to in-frame clones and leaves out a portion. Here the sample spans tens of thousands of clones, around 87% being singletons. Sequencing was done on a sample of peripheral blood. The chain is built from TRBV27 and TRBJ1-6, with TRBD1 matching 7 bases. This clonotype originated in a male donor with acute or convalescent COVID-19. The CDR3 loop is CASRWDSNSPLHF. The DNA of the CDR3 is TGTGCCAGCAGGTGGGACAGCAATTCACCCCTCCACTTT.